This T cell receptor beta chain was sequenced during a study of blood T cell repertoires in COVID-19. Study information: Researchers got acute and convalescent COVID-19 samples from the United States, Italy and Spain.

The data were produced by immunoSEQ multiplex PCR, yet TCRdb's version contains in-frame clones alone and is incomplete. The repertoire consists of 200,000 to 250,000 clones, with 85% to 90% occurring once and the leading ten covering about a tenth. The germline gives CDR1 LNHDA, CDR2 SQIVND (reference sequence). CDR3 length: 12 amino acids. V was clipped by 10 bases and J by 3 bases, with 12 bases between them. This sequence was found in a woman between 45 and 60 years old with COVID-19, enrolled during active disease. The chain is built from TRBV19 and TRBJ1-1; a weak D match, TRBD1 (5 bases). Sequencing was done on a sample of peripheral blood. CDR3 sequence: CATREGYTEAFF. The DNA for the CDR3 is TGTGCCACTAGGGAGGGGTACACTGAAGCTTTCTTT.